Listed below are T cell receptor beta chains from one sample, sequenced in a study of shared clonotypes between healthy human individuals. Method: immunoSEQ multiplex PCR; TCRdb's copy keeps in-frame clones and lacks some. Of some 2.1 million clones listed, roughly 95% are singletons. The sample comprised naive CD4+ T cells sorted from blood. Receptors originate from a man younger than 35 in good health. Both conserved end residues are part of each CDR3. Fields, in order: J gene, V gene, D gene, clone size, CDR3 DNA, CDR3 protein. A D gene is named only where the DNA matches it firmly. The listing skips clone size in some rows; elsewhere it reads once, few, many or a size class.

j_gene: TRBJ1-1; v_gene: TRBV19; d_gene: -; abundance: few; CDR3nt: TGTGCCAGTCGAGGGAACACTGAAGCTTTCTTT; CDR3aa: CASRGNTEAFF
j_gene: TRBJ2-2; v_gene: TRBV5-1; d_gene: TRBD2; abundance: -; CDR3nt: TGCGCCAGCAGCACCGGCCCTAGCGGGGGCCCCGGGGAGCTGTTTTTT; CDR3aa: CASSTGPSGGPGELFF
j_gene: TRBJ1-5; v_gene: TRBV4-1; d_gene: TRBD1; abundance: -; CDR3nt: TGCGCCAGCAGCCAAGTCGTCTGGACAGGGGGAAATCAGCCCCAGCATTTT; CDR3aa: CASSQVVWTGGNQPQHF
j_gene: TRBJ2-5; v_gene: TRBV10-3; d_gene: TRBD1; abundance: -; CDR3nt: TGTGCCATCAGTCCGGGACAGCAAGAGACCCAGTACTTC; CDR3aa: CAISPGQQETQYF
j_gene: TRBJ1-2; v_gene: TRBV30; d_gene: -; abundance: -; CDR3nt: TGTGCCTGGAGTTGGGGGAACTATGGCTACACCTTC; CDR3aa: CAWSWGNYGYTF
j_gene: TRBJ2-7; v_gene: TRBV7-2; d_gene: -; abundance: -; CDR3nt: TGTGCCAGCAGCTTAGGAATAGGGCCTTACGAGCAGTACTTC; CDR3aa: CASSLGIGPYEQYF
j_gene: TRBJ2-6; v_gene: TRBV5-3; d_gene: -; abundance: once; CDR3nt: TGTGCCAGAAGCCCCCGACCCCCTGGGGCCAACGTCCTGACTTTC; CDR3aa: CARSPRPPGANVLTF
j_gene: TRBJ1-1; v_gene: TRBV11-2; d_gene: -; abundance: -; CDR3nt: TGTGCCAGCAGCCCCCAGTCTCAGGGCGTTCGAGCTTTCTTT; CDR3aa: CASSPQSQGVRAFF
j_gene: TRBJ2-7; v_gene: TRBV5-4; d_gene: TRBD2; abundance: -; CDR3nt: TGTGCCAGCAGCTTGCCGCGGGAGGGCCTCGTCGAGCAGTACTTC; CDR3aa: CASSLPREGLVEQYF
j_gene: TRBJ2-3; v_gene: TRBV30; d_gene: TRBD2; abundance: -; CDR3nt: TGTGCCTGGAGCCGGAGAGCGGGGGGACAGCAGTATTTT; CDR3aa: CAWSRRAGGQQYF
j_gene: TRBJ2-3; v_gene: TRBV2; d_gene: TRBD1; abundance: -; CDR3nt: TGTGCCAGCAGTTCGGGACAGGGGGCAGATACGCAGTATTTT; CDR3aa: CASSSGQGADTQYF
j_gene: TRBJ1-2; v_gene: TRBV7-9; d_gene: TRBD1; abundance: -; CDR3nt: TGTGCCAGCAGCCTGCCCTGGGGTCAGGGGGGGGCCTATGGCTACACCTTC; CDR3aa: CASSLPWGQGGAYGYTF
j_gene: TRBJ2-2; v_gene: TRBV10-3; d_gene: -; abundance: -; CDR3nt: TGTGCCATCAGTGATTATCCGTCTGGGAACACCGGGGAGCTGTTTTTT; CDR3aa: CAISDYPSGNTGELFF
j_gene: TRBJ2-1; v_gene: TRBV18; d_gene: TRBD1; abundance: -; CDR3nt: TGTGCCAGCTCACCACCCAAGGGACAGGGTAGTGAGCAGTTCTTC; CDR3aa: CASSPPKGQGSEQFF
j_gene: TRBJ1-5; v_gene: TRBV9; d_gene: -; abundance: -; CDR3nt: TGTGCCAGCAGCGTAGAGGGGAGCAATCAGCCCCAGCATTTT; CDR3aa: CASSVEGSNQPQHF
j_gene: TRBJ1-1; v_gene: TRBV19; d_gene: -; abundance: -; CDR3nt: TGTGCCAGTAGTACGTGGACCGAAGCTTTCTTT; CDR3aa: CASSTWTEAFF
j_gene: TRBJ2-3; v_gene: TRBV4-3; d_gene: TRBD2; abundance: -; CDR3nt: TGCGCCAGCAGCCAGACGAGATCTAGCGGGAGCACAGATACGCAGTATTTT; CDR3aa: CASSQTRSSGSTDTQYF
j_gene: TRBJ2-4; v_gene: TRBV5-6; d_gene: TRBD2; abundance: -; CDR3nt: TGTGCCAGCAGCCCAAGCGGGAGGGCGGCCAAAAACATTCAGTACTTC; CDR3aa: CASSPSGRAAKNIQYF
j_gene: TRBJ2-7; v_gene: TRBV7-6; d_gene: -; abundance: -; CDR3nt: TGTGCCAGCAGCTTAGACACCTCCTACGAGCAGTACTTC; CDR3aa: CASSLDTSYEQYF
j_gene: TRBJ1-5; v_gene: TRBV7-9; d_gene: -; abundance: few; CDR3nt: TGTGCCATCAGGCAGACCAATCAGCCCCAGCATTTT; CDR3aa: CAIRQTNQPQHF
j_gene: TRBJ2-7; v_gene: TRBV18; d_gene: -; abundance: -; CDR3nt: TGTGCCAGCTCACCAGACCGTTGGAATTCCTACGAGCAGTACTTC; CDR3aa: CASSPDRWNSYEQYF
j_gene: TRBJ2-2; v_gene: TRBV27; d_gene: -; abundance: -; CDR3nt: TGTGCCAGCAGTCCTAGCACCGGGGAGCTGTTTTTT; CDR3aa: CASSPSTGELFF
j_gene: TRBJ2-7; v_gene: TRBV27; d_gene: TRBD1; abundance: -; CDR3nt: TGTGCCAGCAGTTTAAGAGGGACAGACTACGAGCAGTACTTC; CDR3aa: CASSLRGTDYEQYF
j_gene: TRBJ2-2; v_gene: TRBV11-3; d_gene: -; abundance: -; CDR3nt: TGTGCCAGCAGCTCCGCCACCGGGGAGCTGTTTTTT; CDR3aa: CASSSATGELFF
j_gene: TRBJ2-7; v_gene: TRBV6-1; d_gene: -; abundance: -; CDR3nt: TGTGCCAGCAGCCCGGGGCAGGGGATCTCCTACGAGCAGTACTTC; CDR3aa: CASSPGQGISYEQYF
j_gene: TRBJ2-3; v_gene: TRBV28; d_gene: TRBD1; abundance: -; CDR3nt: TGTGCCAGCAGTTCCCCAGGACAGGGGATGGGCACAGATACGCAGTATTTT; CDR3aa: CASSSPGQGMGTDTQYF
j_gene: TRBJ2-7; v_gene: TRBV2; d_gene: -; abundance: once; CDR3nt: TGTGCCAGCAGTGAAGTGCCATTCGAATCCCACTACGAGCAGTACTTC; CDR3aa: CASSEVPFESHYEQYF
j_gene: TRBJ1-1; v_gene: TRBV11-1; d_gene: -; abundance: once; CDR3nt: TGTGCCAGCAGTACGGGACACCTGAACACTGAAGCTTTCTTT; CDR3aa: CASSTGHLNTEAFF
j_gene: TRBJ1-4; v_gene: TRBV28; d_gene: -; abundance: -; CDR3nt: TGTGCCAGCAGTTCGGGACAAGAGACTGAAAAACTGTTTTTT; CDR3aa: CASSSGQETEKLFF
j_gene: TRBJ2-5; v_gene: TRBV5-1; d_gene: TRBD2; abundance: -; CDR3nt: TGCGCCAGCAGCGGGACTAACCCGGGGGAGACCCAGTACTTC; CDR3aa: CASSGTNPGETQYF
j_gene: TRBJ1-5; v_gene: TRBV5-8; d_gene: -; abundance: -; CDR3nt: TGTGCCAGCAGCTTGGGACGCAAGCTGCGGCCCCAGCATTTT; CDR3aa: CASSLGRKLRPQHF
j_gene: TRBJ1-5; v_gene: TRBV5-6; d_gene: -; abundance: -; CDR3nt: TGTGCCAGCAGCTTAGGGAGGAGCAATCAGCCCCAGCATTTT; CDR3aa: CASSLGRSNQPQHF
j_gene: TRBJ2-1; v_gene: TRBV5-8; d_gene: -; abundance: -; CDR3nt: TGTGCCAGCAGCTTGGGCATTCGATCCTACAATGAGCAGTTCTTC; CDR3aa: CASSLGIRSYNEQFF
j_gene: TRBJ2-7; v_gene: TRBV18; d_gene: TRBD1; abundance: -; CDR3nt: TGTGCCAGCTCCGGGACAGGAGTTACCTACGAGCAGTACTTC; CDR3aa: CASSGTGVTYEQYF
j_gene: TRBJ2-2; v_gene: TRBV18; d_gene: -; abundance: few; CDR3nt: TGTGCCAGCTCACCATACCCTCCCAAACTCACCGGGGAGCTGTTTTTT; CDR3aa: CASSPYPPKLTGELFF
j_gene: TRBJ1-2; v_gene: TRBV18; d_gene: -; abundance: -; CDR3nt: TGTGCCAGCTCACCATCGAGTAACTATGGCTACACCTTC; CDR3aa: CASSPSSNYGYTF
j_gene: TRBJ2-3; v_gene: TRBV30; d_gene: TRBD2; abundance: -; CDR3nt: TGTGCCTGGAGGGGCCCCGGCGGGACTAGCAGCACAGATACGCAGTATTTT; CDR3aa: CAWRGPGGTSSTDTQYF
j_gene: TRBJ2-7; v_gene: TRBV6-1; d_gene: -; abundance: -; CDR3nt: TGTGCCAGCAGGGGTCCAGCAACCGGCGTCGAGCAGTACTTC; CDR3aa: CASRGPATGVEQYF
j_gene: TRBJ2-2; v_gene: TRBV4-1; d_gene: -; abundance: -; CDR3nt: TGCGCCAGCAGCCAAGTTAAGGGGGTTAAGACCGGGGAGCTGTTTTTT; CDR3aa: CASSQVKGVKTGELFF
j_gene: TRBJ2-7; v_gene: TRBV5-4; d_gene: -; abundance: -; CDR3nt: TGTGCCAGCAGCACTAATGGGGCGGGCCCTCCCTACGAGCAGTACTTC; CDR3aa: CASSTNGAGPPYEQYF
j_gene: TRBJ2-1; v_gene: TRBV7-6; d_gene: TRBD2; abundance: -; CDR3nt: TGTGCCAGCAGCTCACGGACTAGCGGGGTTGGCTACAATGAGCAGTTCTTC; CDR3aa: CASSSRTSGVGYNEQFF
j_gene: TRBJ2-7; v_gene: TRBV6-1; d_gene: -; abundance: -; CDR3nt: TGTGCCAGCAGTGAATTTTTAACAGGCCCCTACGAGCAGTACTTC; CDR3aa: CASSEFLTGPYEQYF
j_gene: TRBJ1-4; v_gene: TRBV18; d_gene: -; abundance: once; CDR3nt: TGTGCCAGCTCACCGGGCACCGGCGGTGAAAAACTGTTTTTT; CDR3aa: CASSPGTGGEKLFF
j_gene: TRBJ1-4; v_gene: TRBV11-2; d_gene: TRBD1; abundance: once; CDR3nt: TGTGCCAGCAGCTTCGCCGGGACAGGGCAGGAAAAACTGTTTTTT; CDR3aa: CASSFAGTGQEKLFF
j_gene: TRBJ2-1; v_gene: TRBV2; d_gene: -; abundance: once; CDR3nt: TGTGCCAGCAGTGACCGGGCGCCTCCACTCAATGAGCAGTTCTTC; CDR3aa: CASSDRAPPLNEQFF
j_gene: TRBJ2-7; v_gene: TRBV30; d_gene: -; abundance: -; CDR3nt: TGTGCCTGGAGCGGTCAGGACGTCGAGCTCGGGCAGTACTTC; CDR3aa: CAWSGQDVELGQYF